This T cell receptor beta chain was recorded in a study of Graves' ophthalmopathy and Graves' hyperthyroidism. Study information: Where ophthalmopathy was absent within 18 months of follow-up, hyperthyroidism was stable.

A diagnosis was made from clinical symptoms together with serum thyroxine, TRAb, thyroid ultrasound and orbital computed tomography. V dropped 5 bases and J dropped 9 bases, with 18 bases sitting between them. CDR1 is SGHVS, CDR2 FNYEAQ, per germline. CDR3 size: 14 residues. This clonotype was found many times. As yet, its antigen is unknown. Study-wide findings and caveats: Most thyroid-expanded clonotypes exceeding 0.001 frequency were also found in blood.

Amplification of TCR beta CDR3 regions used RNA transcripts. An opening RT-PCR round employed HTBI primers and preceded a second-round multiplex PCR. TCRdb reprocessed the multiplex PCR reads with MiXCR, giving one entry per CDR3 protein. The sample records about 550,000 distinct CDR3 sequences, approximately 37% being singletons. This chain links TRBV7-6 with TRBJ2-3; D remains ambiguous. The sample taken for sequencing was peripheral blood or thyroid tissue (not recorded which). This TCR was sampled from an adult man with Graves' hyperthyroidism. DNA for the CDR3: TGTGCCAGCAGCCCGTCCCCCCGGCTAGTAACGCAGTATTTT. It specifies CASSPSPRLVTQYF.